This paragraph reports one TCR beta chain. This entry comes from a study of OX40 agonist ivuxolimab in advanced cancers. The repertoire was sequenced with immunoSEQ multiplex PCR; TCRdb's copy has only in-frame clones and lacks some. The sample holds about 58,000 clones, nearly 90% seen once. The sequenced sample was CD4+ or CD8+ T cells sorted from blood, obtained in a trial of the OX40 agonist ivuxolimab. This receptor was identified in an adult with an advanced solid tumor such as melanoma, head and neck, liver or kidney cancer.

The CDR3 reads CASSLGITYEQYF. DNA for the CDR3: TGCGCCAGCAGCTTAGGGATAACCTACGAGCAGTACTTC. V is TRBV5-1 and J is TRBJ2-7; D is unclear. Germline values: CDR1 SGHRS, CDR2 YFSETQ. The V end lost 2 bases, the J end lost 2 bases, and 8 bases lay between the germline ends. CDR3 size: 13 residues.